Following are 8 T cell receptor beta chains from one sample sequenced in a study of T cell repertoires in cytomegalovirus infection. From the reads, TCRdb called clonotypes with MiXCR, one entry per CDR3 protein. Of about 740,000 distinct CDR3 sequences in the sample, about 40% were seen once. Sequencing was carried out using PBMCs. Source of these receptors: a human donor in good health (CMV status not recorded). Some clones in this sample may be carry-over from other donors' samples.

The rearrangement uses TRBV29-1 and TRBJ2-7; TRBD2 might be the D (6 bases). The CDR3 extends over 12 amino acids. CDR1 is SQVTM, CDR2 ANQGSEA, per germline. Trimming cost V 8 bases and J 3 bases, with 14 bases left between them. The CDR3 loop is CSTRDSFYEQYF. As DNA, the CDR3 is TGCAGCACTAGGGACTCGTTCTACGAGCAGTACTTC.

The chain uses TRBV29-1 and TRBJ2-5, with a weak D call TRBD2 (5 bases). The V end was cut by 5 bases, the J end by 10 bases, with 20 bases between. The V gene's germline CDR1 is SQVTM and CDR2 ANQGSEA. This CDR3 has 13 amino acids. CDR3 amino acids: CSVSPGLNKDQYF. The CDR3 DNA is TGCAGCGTTAGCCCCGGACTCAACAAGGACCAGTACTTC.

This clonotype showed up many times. CDR3 nucleotide sequence: TGTGCCAGCAGCTTAGGTACTAGCGGGAGGTTCAATGAGCAGTTCTTC. Its protein product is CASSLGTSGRFNEQFF. V usage is TRBV7-8 and J usage is TRBJ2-1; 12 bases align to TRBD2. In germline, CDR1 is SGHVS, CDR2 FQNEAQ. CDR3 length equals 16 residues. The ends lost 1 base at V and 6 bases at J; junction bases unmatched: 4.

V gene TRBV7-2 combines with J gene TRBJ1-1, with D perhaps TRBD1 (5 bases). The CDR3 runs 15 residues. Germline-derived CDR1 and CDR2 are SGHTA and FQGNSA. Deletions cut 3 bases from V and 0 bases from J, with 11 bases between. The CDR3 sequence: CASSFKQGLNTEAFF. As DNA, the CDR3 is TGTGCCAGCAGCTTTAAGCAGGGACTGAACACTGAAGCTTTCTTT.

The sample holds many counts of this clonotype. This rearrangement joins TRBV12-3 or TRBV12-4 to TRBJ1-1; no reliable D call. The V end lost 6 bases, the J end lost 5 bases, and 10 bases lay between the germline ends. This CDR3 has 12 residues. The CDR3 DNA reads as TGTGCCAGCAGCCTAAGGGAGACTGAAGCTTTCTTT. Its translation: CASSLRETEAFF.

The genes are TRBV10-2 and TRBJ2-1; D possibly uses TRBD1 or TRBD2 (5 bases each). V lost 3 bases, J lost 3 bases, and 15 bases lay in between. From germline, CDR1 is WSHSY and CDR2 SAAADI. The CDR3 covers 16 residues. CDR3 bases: TGCGCCAGCAGTGATTTGGGGACCTCGATCTACAATGAGCAGTTCTTC. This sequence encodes CASSDLGTSIYNEQFF.

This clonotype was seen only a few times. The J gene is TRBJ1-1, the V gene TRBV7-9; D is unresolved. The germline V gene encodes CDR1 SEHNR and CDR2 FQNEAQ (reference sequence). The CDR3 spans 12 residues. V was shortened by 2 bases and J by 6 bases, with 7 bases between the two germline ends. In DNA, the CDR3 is TGTGCCAGCAGCTTAACTTCCTCTGAAGCTTTCTTT. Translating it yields CASSLTSSEAFF.

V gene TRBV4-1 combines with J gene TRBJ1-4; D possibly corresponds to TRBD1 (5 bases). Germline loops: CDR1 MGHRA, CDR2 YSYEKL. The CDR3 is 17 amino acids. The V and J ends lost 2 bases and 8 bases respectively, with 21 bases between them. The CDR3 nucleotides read TGCGCCAGCAGCCAAAGTGCGGGACTTACCAGTAACGAAAAACTGTTTTTT. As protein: CASSQSAGLTSNEKLFF.